The 6 T cell receptor beta chains in this list originate from one sample, sequenced in a study of blood T cells in healthy people across ages. Primed by a sample-barcoded 5' primer and a J-beta primer mix, a second PCR proceeded for 7 to 11 cycles. TCRdb redid the calling of the 5' RACE reads with MiXCR, one entry per CDR3 protein. The data show roughly 800,000 distinct CDR3 sequences, roughly 50% seen once. Sequencing was done on a sample of blood. The receptor set was obtained from a man aged 30 to 39 in good health.

Points on this clonotype: Sequence at one end of the junction differs from germline and may be a read error. This chain joins TRBV5-1 and TRBJ2-1; 8 nucleotides line up with TRBD2. The CDR3 length is 17 residues. Germline CDR1 is SGHRS and CDR2 is YFSETQ. As DNA, the CDR3 is TGCGCCAGCAAGGCTCCTAGGGCGGGGGGCAACTACAATAAGCAGTTCTTC. Translated, it gives CASKAPRAGGNYNKQFF. Complete variable domain (other parts from reference TRBV5-1 and TRBJ2-1): KAGVTQTPRYLIKTRGQQVTLSCSPISGHRSVSWYQQTPGQGLQFLFEYFSETQRNKGNFPGRFSGRQFSNSRSEMNVSTLELGDSALYLCASKAPRAGGNYNKQFFGPGTRLTVL.

The genes are TRBV12-3 or TRBV12-4 and TRBJ1-2; D is unclear. The ends were cut back, 6 bases at V and 8 bases at J, with 16 bases in the middle. The CDR3 totals 13 residues. The CDR3, as DNA: TGTGCCAGCAGCCCGGAATTGCCTGCAGGCTACACCTTC. Encoded protein: CASSPELPAGYTF.

The chain uses TRBV12-3 or TRBV12-4 and TRBJ2-3; the D gene could be TRBD1 or TRBD2 (5 bases each). This CDR3 contains 14 residues. V was trimmed by 6 bases and J by 2 bases, leaving 12 bases between them. In DNA form, the CDR3 reads TGTGCCAGCAGCCGGGACCCTACCACAGATACGCAGTATTTT. Its translation: CASSRDPTTDTQYF.

This sequence joins TRBV7-8 and TRBJ2-5; D perhaps matches TRBD2 (5 bases). Germline CDR1 is SGHVS and CDR2 is FQNEAQ. The CDR3 runs 15 residues. V lost 4 bases and J lost 5, with 17 bases in between. The CDR3 coding sequence is TGTGCCAGCAGCTCTCCGGCCTCCCGAGGGGAGACCCAGTACTTC. Its protein product is CASSSPASRGETQYF. Full variable domain (outside the CDR3, taken from reference TRBV7-8 and TRBJ2-5): GAGVSQSPRYKVAKRGQDVALRCDPISGHVSLFWYQQALGQGPEFLTYFQNEAQLDKSGLPSDRFFAERPEGSVSTLKIQRTQQEDSAVYLCASSSPASRGETQYFGPGTRLLVL.

There are a few counts of this clonotype. The rearrangement links TRBV3-1 to TRBJ1-6; D unresolved. This CDR3 contains 16 residues. Trimming stripped 1 base from V and 2 bases from J, with 9 bases between. Germline-derived CDR1 and CDR2 are LGHDT and YNNKEL (reference sequence). This CDR3 is CASSQGRLTYNSPLHF. CDR3 nucleotide sequence: TGTGCCAGCAGCCAAGGAAGGCTCACCTATAATTCACCCCTCCACTTT.

The chain combines TRBV28 with TRBJ1-2; 7 nucleotides match TRBD1. J gave up 8 bases and V 3 bases, and 12 bases lay outside the gene matches. Germline V gene lookup returns CDR1 MDHEN and CDR2 SYDVKM. CDR3 length: 15 amino acids. CDR3 nucleotide sequence: TGTGCCAGCAGTTTTGGTGACAGGGAATTCTACGGCTACACCTTC. Translation: CASSFGDREFYGYTF.